This is a list of T cell receptor beta chains from one sample in a study of T cell repertoires in cytomegalovirus infection. Their cognate antigens are unknown. Via MiXCR, TCRdb re-called the reads, giving one row per CDR3 protein. The sample carries some 500,000 distinct CDR3 sequences, roughly a third recorded once. The material sequenced was cultured PBMCs, taken from culture after CMV antigen stimulation. Receptors were obtained from a human donor in good health (CMV status not recorded). Some clones in this sample may be carry-over from other donors' samples. The CDR3 runs from the conserved cysteine through the conserved F or W. The order of the fields is J gene, D gene, clone size, V gene, CDR3 length, CDR3 protein, CDR3 DNA. The D gene is left open where the match is weak. Clone size is given for some rows only: seen once, a few or many times, or a class if the clone is expanded.

>TRBJ2-1|-|-|TRBV19|14
CASSSRLNPNEQFF
TGTGCCAGTAGTTCGAGACTCAACCCCAATGAGCAGTTCTTC
>TRBJ2-2|-|few|TRBV7-9|16
CASSAPEPRITGELFF
TGTGCCAGCAGCGCGCCTGAGCCCAGGATCACCGGGGAGCTGTTTTTT
>TRBJ2-2|-|few|TRBV24-1|11
CATETVGELFF
TGTGCCACCGAGACAGTTGGGGAGCTGTTTTTT
>TRBJ2-1|-|-|TRBV30|13
CAWSVVRGSEQFF
TGTGCCTGGAGTGTAGTCAGGGGCTCTGAGCAGTTCTTC
>TRBJ2-7|TRBD2|-|TRBV29-1|14
CSALEREGLYEQYF
TGCAGCGCCCTAGAGCGGGAGGGCCTCTACGAGCAGTACTTC
>TRBJ1-1|-|-|TRBV29-1|14
CSVLRQAQTTEAFF
TGCAGCGTACTCCGACAGGCGCAGACCACTGAAGCTTTCTTT
>TRBJ1-6|TRBD1|-|TRBV6-5|14
CASAYRDRNSPLHF
TGTGCCAGCGCGTACCGGGACAGGAATTCACCCCTCCACTTT
>TRBJ1-1|TRBD1|few|TRBV28|15
CASSLHGTGGPEAFF
TGTGCCAGCAGTTTGCATGGGACAGGGGGCCCTGAAGCTTTCTTT
>TRBJ2-1|-|few|TRBV12-3/TRBV12-4|17
CASSPPGRLLYYNEQFF
TGTGCCAGCAGCCCTCCGGGGCGCCTACTGTACTACAATGAGCAGTTCTTC
>TRBJ2-1|-|-|TRBV5-5|15
CASSGPGSRYNEQFF
TGTGCCAGCAGCGGGCCGGGCTCGCGCTACAATGAGCAGTTCTTC